These 6 T cell receptor beta chains came from one sample sequenced in a study of T cells in Graves' hyperthyroidism and ophthalmopathy. What was amplified from RNA transcripts were TCR beta CDR3 regions. HTBI primers were employed in a first-round RT-PCR of the TCR CDR3. TCRdb re-called the multiplex PCR reads with MiXCR, one entry per CDR3 protein. In the table there are hundreds of thousands of distinct CDR3 sequences, 22% of which are singletons. Sequences were obtained from blood. Receptor source: a woman aged 70-85 years with Graves' ophthalmopathy.

This clonotype showed up just a few times. V is TRBV10-3 and J is TRBJ2-3; 9 bases map to TRBD2. The CDR3 is 14 residues long. Trimming at V came to 6 bases and at J to 4 bases, leaving 5 bases not matched to a gene. In germline, CDR1 is ENHRY, CDR2 SYGVKD. The chain's CDR3 is CAIRDSSGADTQYF. In DNA, the CDR3 is TGTGCCATCAGGGACTCTAGCGGGGCAGATACGCAGTATTTT.

This clonotype was observed at least ten times. The rearrangement uses TRBV12-3 or TRBV12-4 and TRBJ2-7; possible D gene TRBD1, 6 bases. Trimming removed 7 bases at V and 0 bases at J, with 13 bases between. The CDR3 consists of 14 residues. The CDR3 spells CASNNRAISYEQYF. CDR3 nucleotide sequence: TGTGCCAGCAACAACAGGGCCATCTCCTACGAGCAGTACTTC.

This sequence joins TRBV5-5 and TRBJ1-5; 10 positions agree with TRBD1. CDR1 SGHKS and CDR2 YYEKEE come from the germline V gene (reference sequence). V shed 2 bases, J shed 5 bases, and the junction held 4 bases outside the gene matches. This CDR3 is built from 15 residues. As DNA, the CDR3 is TGTGCCAGCAGCTTCGTGACAGGGGGCGATCAGCCCCAGCATTTT. It encodes CASSFVTGGDQPQHF.

This clonotype was observed at least ten times. The chain combines TRBV12-3 or TRBV12-4 with TRBJ2-7; the D is unclear. The CDR3 runs to 15 residues. Trimming left V 0 bases short and J 3 bases short, with 12 bases between. The CDR3 is CASSLAQADRYEQYF. CDR3 coding DNA: TGTGCCAGCAGTTTAGCGCAAGCAGACCGCTACGAGCAGTACTTC.

This clonotype was seen only a few times. The rearrangement joins TRBV6-1 to TRBJ2-3; tentative D call: TRBD2 (5 bases). Germline CDR1 is MNHNS and CDR2 is SASEGT. With 11 bases removed from V and 10 bases from J, the gap between germline ends came to 16 bases. The CDR3 has 11 residues. The CDR3 DNA reads TGTGCCCGCAAAGGACTCCCAGCGCAGTATTTT. Protein: CARKGLPAQYF.

This clonotype has more than one count but fewer than ten. The chain carries TRBV12-3 or TRBV12-4 and TRBJ1-5; possible D gene TRBD1, 5 bases. V was pared by 6 bases and J by 9 bases, with 12 bases between. The CDR3 runs 12 residues. The CDR3 reads CASSRGGGPQHF. The CDR3 region has the DNA TGTGCCAGCAGCCGGGGCGGAGGGCCCCAGCATTTT.